Sequencing of this TCR beta chain was carried out in a study of T cell repertoires in cytomegalovirus infection. Study at large: TCR beta signatures that were public indicated CMV infection and matching HLA type.

General observations from the study: Identification of carriers of CMV plus the relevant HLA was achieved through cumulative public TCR beta family frequency.

TCRdb independently ran MiXCR on the reads; one entry per CDR3 protein. The sample carries 150,000 or so distinct CDR3 sequences, around a quarter recorded once. CDR1 SGHVS and CDR2 FQNEAQ come from the germline V gene. The length of the CDR3 is 17 residues. V was clipped by 2 bases and J by 0 bases, with 16 bases between them. This clonotype was observed many times. Its antigen is unknown. This receptor was taken from a human donor in good health (CMV status not recorded). Some clones in this sample may be carry-over from other donors' samples. The chain recombines TRBV7-8 with TRBJ1-2; the D is unclear. The sequenced sample consisted of PBMCs. This chain's CDR3 is CASSLRLLTMTNYGYTF. The CDR3 bases are TGTGCCAGCAGCTTACGACTGTTGACGATGACTAACTATGGCTACACCTTC.